Listed here is a single TCR beta chain. The data were obtained in a study of T-cell memory formation after mild COVID-19. V lost 5 bases, J lost 5 bases, and 14 bases lay in between. CDR1 is SQVTM and CDR2 is ANQGSEA in the germline V gene. The CDR3 totals 13 residues. TCRdb reprocessed the 5' RACE reads via MiXCR and lists one record per CDR3 protein. The sample carries 540,000 or so distinct CDR3 sequences, 20% recorded once. The receptor comes from an adult woman who had mild COVID-19 (a few samples of this study predate the infection). Cell type and time point are not known. Material: PBMCs or a T cell subset sorted from them (not recorded which). This chain connects TRBV29-1 to TRBJ2-3, with D perhaps TRBD1 (5 bases). CDR3 region: CSVSWQQGDTQYF. CDR3 sequence (DNA): TGCAGCGTTTCCTGGCAGCAGGGAGATACGCAGTATTTT.